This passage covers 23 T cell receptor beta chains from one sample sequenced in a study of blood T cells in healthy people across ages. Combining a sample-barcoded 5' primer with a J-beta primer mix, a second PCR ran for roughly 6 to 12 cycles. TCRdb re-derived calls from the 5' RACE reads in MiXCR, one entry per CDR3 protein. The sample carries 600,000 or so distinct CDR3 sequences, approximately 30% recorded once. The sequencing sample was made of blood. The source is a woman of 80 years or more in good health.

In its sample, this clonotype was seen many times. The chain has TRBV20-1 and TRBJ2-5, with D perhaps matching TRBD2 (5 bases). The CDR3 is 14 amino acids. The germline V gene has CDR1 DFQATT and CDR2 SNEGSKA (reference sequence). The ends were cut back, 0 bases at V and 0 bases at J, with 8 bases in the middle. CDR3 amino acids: CSARDSGNQETQYF. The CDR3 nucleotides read TGCAGTGCTAGAGATTCGGGGAACCAAGAGACCCAGTACTTC.

The CDR3 sequence is CASSIGSGRPVDEQYF. The CDR3, as DNA: TGCGCCAGCAGCATAGGCTCGGGACGGCCCGTGGACGAGCAGTACTTC. The rearrangement joins TRBV5-1 to TRBJ2-7; D might be TRBD1 or TRBD2, each matching 5 bases. CDR3 length: 16 amino acids. V was shortened by 4 bases and J by 5 bases, with 22 bases between the two germline ends. Germline V gene data show CDR1 as SGHRS and CDR2 as YFSETQ.

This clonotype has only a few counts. The CDR3 nucleotides read TGTGCCAGCAGCTCTTGGACAAGTATGAACACTGAAGCTTTCTTT. This gives the protein CASSSWTSMNTEAFF. This chain uses TRBV7-2 with TRBJ1-1, with a possible D match to TRBD1 (5 bases). Trimming took 4 bases from V and 0 from J, leaving 12 bases between them. This CDR3 is 15 amino acids long. Germline-derived CDR1 and CDR2 are SGHTA and FQGNSA.

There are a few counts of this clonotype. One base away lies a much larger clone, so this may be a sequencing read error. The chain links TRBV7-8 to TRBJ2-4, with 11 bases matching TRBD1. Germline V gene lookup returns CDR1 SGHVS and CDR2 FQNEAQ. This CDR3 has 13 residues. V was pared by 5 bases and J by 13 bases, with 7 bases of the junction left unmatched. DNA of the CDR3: TGTGCCAGCAGCACTGGGACAGGGGGGAGGCAGTACTTC. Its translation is CASSTGTGGRQYF.

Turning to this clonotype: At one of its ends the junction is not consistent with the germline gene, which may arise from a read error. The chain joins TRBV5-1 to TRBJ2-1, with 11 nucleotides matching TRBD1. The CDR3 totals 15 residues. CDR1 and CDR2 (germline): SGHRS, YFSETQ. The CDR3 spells CTSSSGTGGSNEQFF. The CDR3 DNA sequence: TGCACCAGCAGCTCCGGGACAGGGGGTTCCAATGAGCAGTTCTTC. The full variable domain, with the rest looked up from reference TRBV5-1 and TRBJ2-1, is KAGVTQTPRYLIKTRGQQVTLSCSPISGHRSVSWYQQTPGQGLQFLFEYFSETQRNKGNFPGRFSGRQFSNSRSEMNVSTLELGDSALYLCTSSSGTGGSNEQFFGPGTRLTVL.

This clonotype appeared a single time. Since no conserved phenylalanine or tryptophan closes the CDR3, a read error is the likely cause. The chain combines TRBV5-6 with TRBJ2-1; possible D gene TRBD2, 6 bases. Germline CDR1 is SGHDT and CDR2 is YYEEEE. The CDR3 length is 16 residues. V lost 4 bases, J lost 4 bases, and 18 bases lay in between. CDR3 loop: CASSPPAGRGYNEQFV. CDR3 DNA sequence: TGTGCCAGCAGCCCCCCGGCGGGTCGGGGGTACAATGAGCAGTTCGTC.

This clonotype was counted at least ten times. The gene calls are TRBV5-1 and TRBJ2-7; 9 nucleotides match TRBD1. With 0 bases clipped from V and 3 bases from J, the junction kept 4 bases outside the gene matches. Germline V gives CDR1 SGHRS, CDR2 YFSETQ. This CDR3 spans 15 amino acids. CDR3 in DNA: TGCGCCAGCAGCTTGGAGGGACAGGGCTTCTACGAGCAGTACTTC. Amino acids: CASSLEGQGFYEQYF.

CDR3 loop: CSARVDNRAGLPYEQYF. The CDR3 nucleotides are TGCAGTGCTAGAGTCGATAATAGGGCAGGCCTCCCCTACGAGCAGTACTTC. The J gene is TRBJ2-7, the V gene TRBV20-1; D not resolved. The germline CDR1 and CDR2 sequences are DFQATT and SNEGSKA (reference sequence). Trimming pared 1 base from V and 2 bases from J, leaving 21 bases between. The CDR3 is 17 amino acids.

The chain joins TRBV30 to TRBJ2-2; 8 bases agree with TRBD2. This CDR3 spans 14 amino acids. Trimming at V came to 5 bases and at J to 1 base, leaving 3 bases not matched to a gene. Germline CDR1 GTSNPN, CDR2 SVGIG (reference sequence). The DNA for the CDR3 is TGTGCCTGGGGACTAGCATTGAACACCGGGGAGCTGTTTTTT. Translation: CAWGLALNTGELFF.

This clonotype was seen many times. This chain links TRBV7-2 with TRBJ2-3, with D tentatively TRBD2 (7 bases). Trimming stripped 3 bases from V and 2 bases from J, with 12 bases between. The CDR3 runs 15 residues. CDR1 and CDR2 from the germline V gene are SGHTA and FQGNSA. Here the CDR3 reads CASSFGGGYTDTQYF. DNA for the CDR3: TGTGCCAGCAGCTTTGGCGGGGGCTACACAGATACGCAGTATTTT.

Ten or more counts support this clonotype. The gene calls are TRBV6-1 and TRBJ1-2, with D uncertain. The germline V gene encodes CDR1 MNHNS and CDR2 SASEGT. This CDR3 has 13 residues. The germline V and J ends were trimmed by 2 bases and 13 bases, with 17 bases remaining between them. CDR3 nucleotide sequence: TGTGCCAGCAGTGAAAGGCCCATGTCGCAGTGCACCTTC. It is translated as CASSERPMSQCTF.

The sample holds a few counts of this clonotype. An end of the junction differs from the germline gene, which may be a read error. The CDR3 loop is CASSASSGGVYNERFF. DNA of the CDR3: TGTGCCAGCAGCGCCTCTAGCGGGGGGGTTTACAATGAGCGGTTCTTC. The chain joins TRBV7-9 to TRBJ2-1; 12 positions agree with TRBD2. The CDR3 is 16 amino acids. Looked up from germline, CDR1 is SEHNR and CDR2 is FQNEAQ (reference sequence).

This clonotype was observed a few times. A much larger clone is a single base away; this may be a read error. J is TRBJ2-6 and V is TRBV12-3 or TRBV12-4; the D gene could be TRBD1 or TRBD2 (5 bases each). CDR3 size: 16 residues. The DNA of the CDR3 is TGTGCCAGCAGTTTAGAAGGGAGCTCTGGGGCCAACGTCCGGACTTTC. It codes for CASSLEGSSGANVRTF.

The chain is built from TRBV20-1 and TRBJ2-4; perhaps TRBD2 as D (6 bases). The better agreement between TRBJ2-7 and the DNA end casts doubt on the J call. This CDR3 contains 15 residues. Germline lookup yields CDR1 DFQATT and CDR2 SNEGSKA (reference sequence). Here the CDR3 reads CSARGRPSGGYEQYF. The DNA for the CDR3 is TGCAGTGCTAGAGGCCGTCCGTCCGGGGGTTACGAGCAGTACTTC.

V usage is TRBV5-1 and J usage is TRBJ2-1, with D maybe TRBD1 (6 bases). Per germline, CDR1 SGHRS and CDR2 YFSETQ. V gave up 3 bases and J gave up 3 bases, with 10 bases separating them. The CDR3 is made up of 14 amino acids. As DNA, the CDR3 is TGCGCCAGCAGCTCGGGGACATACTACAATGAGCAGTTCTTC. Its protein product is CASSSGTYYNEQFF.

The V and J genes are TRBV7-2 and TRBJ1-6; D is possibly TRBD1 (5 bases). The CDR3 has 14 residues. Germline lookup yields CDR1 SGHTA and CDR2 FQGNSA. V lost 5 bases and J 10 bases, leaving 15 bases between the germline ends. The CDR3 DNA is TGTGCCAGCAGCCCCGGGCCCCAGGGATCACCCCTCCACTTT. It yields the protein CASSPGPQGSPLHF.

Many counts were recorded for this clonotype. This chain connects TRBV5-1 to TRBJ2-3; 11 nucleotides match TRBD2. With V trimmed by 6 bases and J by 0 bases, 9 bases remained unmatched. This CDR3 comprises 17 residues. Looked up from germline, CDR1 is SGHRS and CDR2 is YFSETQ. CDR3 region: CASTNPSGGQSTDTQYF. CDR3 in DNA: TGCGCCAGCACCAACCCTAGCGGGGGGCAGAGCACAGATACGCAGTATTTT.

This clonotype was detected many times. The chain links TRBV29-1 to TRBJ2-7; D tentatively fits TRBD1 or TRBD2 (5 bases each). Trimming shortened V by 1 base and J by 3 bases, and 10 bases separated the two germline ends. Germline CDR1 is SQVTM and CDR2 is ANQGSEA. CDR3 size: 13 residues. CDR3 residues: CSVEVGDSYEQYF. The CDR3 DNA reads TGCAGCGTTGAAGTGGGAGACAGCTACGAGCAGTACTTC.

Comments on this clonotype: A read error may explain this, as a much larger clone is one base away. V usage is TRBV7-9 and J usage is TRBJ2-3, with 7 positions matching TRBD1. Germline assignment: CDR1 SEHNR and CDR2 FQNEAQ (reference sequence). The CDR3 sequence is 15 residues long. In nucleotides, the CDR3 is TGTGCCAGCAGCTTAGAGGGGGCCGGAGCAGATACGCGGTATTTT. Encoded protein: CASSLEGAGADTRYF.

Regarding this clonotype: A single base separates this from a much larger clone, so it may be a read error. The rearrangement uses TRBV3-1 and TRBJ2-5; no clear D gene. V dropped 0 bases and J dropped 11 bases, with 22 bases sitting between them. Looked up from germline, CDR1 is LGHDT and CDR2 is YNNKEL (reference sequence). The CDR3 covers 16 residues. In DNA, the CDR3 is TGTGCCAGCAGCCAAGACCATGGAGAGTCCAGCGTATCTCAGTACTTC. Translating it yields CASSQDHGESSVSQYF.

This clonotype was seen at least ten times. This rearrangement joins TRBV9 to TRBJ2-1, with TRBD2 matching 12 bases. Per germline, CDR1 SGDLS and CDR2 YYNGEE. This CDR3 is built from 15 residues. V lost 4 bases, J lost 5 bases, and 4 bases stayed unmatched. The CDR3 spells CASSPRTSGDNEQFF. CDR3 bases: TGTGCCAGCAGCCCACGGACTAGCGGGGACAATGAGCAGTTCTTC.

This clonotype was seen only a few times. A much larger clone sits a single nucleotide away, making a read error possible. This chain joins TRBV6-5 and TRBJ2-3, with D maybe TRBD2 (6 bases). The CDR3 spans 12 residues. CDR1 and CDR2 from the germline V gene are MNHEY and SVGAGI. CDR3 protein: CATGRGTDAQYF. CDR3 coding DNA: TGTGCCACCGGGCGGGGCACAGATGCGCAGTATTTT.

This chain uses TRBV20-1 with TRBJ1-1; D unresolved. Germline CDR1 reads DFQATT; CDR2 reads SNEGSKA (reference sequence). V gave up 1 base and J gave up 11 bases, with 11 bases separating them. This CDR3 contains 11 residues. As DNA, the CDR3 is TGCAGTGCTAGAGTTGGCCTAGAGGCTTTCTTT. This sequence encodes CSARVGLEAFF.